These T cell receptor beta chains were read from a single sample in a study of control samples from healthy donors and cancer patients. Only in-frame clones appear in the TCRdb table, and some are missing; sequencing was by immunoSEQ multiplex PCR. The sample lists about 92,000 clones, approximately 78% occurring once. Material: blood. Receptor source: an older woman in good health. Each CDR3 is given with its conserved first and last residue. D genes are given only for firm matches. Clone size is given for some rows only: seen once, a few or many times, or a class if the clone is expanded.

NA TRBJ1-2 TRBV28 NA CASSLGLMGYTF TGTGCCAGCAGTTTGGGGCTTATGGGCTACACCTTC
once TRBJ2-7 TRBV6-2/TRBV6-3 TRBD2 CASSYGLAVEQYF TGTGCCAGCAGTTACGGGCTAGCGGTCGAGCAGTACTTC
NA TRBJ2-3 TRBV7-2 NA CASSLLSDTQYF TGTGCCAGCAGCTTATTGTCAGATACGCAGTATTTT
NA TRBJ2-7 TRBV27 TRBD1 CASSSGDSYEQYF TGTGCCAGCAGTTCAGGGGACAGCTACGAGCAGTACTTC
NA TRBJ2-5 TRBV7-7 NA CASGGTQETQYF TGTGCTAGCGGCGGTACACAAGAGACCCAGTACTTC
NA TRBJ2-5 TRBV3-1/TRBV3-2 NA CASSQRSLEETQYF TGTGCCAGCAGCCAGAGGAGTCTAGAAGAGACCCAGTACTTC
NA TRBJ2-2 TRBV11-3 NA CASSRTNTGELFF TGTGCCAGCAGCCGGACAAACACCGGGGAGCTGTTTTTT
NA TRBJ2-2 TRBV7-2 TRBD2 CASSFQPGGDTGELFF TGTGCCAGCAGCTTTCAGCCGGGAGGGGACACCGGGGAGCTGTTTTTT
once TRBJ1-1 TRBV19 TRBD1 CASSVGTGFGAFF TGTGCCAGTAGTGTCGGGACAGGGTTTGGCGCTTTCTTT
NA TRBJ1-4 TRBV5-1 TRBD1 CASRQGATNEKLFF TGCGCCAGCAGGCAGGGGGCCACTAATGAAAAACTGTTTTTT
few TRBJ2-7 TRBV7-2 NA CASSRDYEQYF TGTGCCAGCAGCCGAGACTACGAGCAGTACTTC
NA TRBJ2-3 TRBV19 TRBD2 CASSAAGGIDTQYF TGTGCCAGTAGTGCTGCGGGAGGAATAGATACGCAGTATTTT
NA TRBJ1-4 TRBV19 NA CASTPTALNEKLFF TGTGCCAGTACCCCGACAGCCCTTAATGAAAAACTGTTTTTT
NA TRBJ2-7 TRBV11-2 TRBD1 CASSSTGVSYEQYF TGTGCCAGCAGCTCAACAGGGGTCTCCTACGAGCAGTACTTC
once TRBJ1-2 TRBV7-2 TRBD1 CASSTRDRGTTGYGYTF TGTGCCAGCAGCACCCGGGACAGGGGGACCACCGGCTATGGCTACACCTTC
NA TRBJ2-7 TRBV7-9 NA CASSRDKYEQYF TGTGCCAGCAGCCGTGACAAATACGAGCAGTACTTC
NA TRBJ2-7 TRBV6-2/TRBV6-3 NA CASSSQGYEQYF TGTGCCAGCAGTTCACAGGGTTACGAGCAGTACTTC
few TRBJ2-1 TRBV19 TRBD2 CASSISGRGSGYNEQFF TGTGCCAGTAGTATAAGCGGGAGGGGAAGCGGATACAATGAGCAGTTCTTC
few TRBJ1-3 TRBV5-1 TRBD1 CASSPGQLSGNTIYF TGCGCCAGCAGCCCGGGACAGCTCTCTGGAAACACCATATATTTT
NA TRBJ1-5 TRBV7-2 NA CASSSHGGNQPQHF TGTGCCAGCAGCTCCCACGGGGGAAATCAGCCCCAGCATTTT
NA TRBJ1-6 TRBV18 TRBD1 CASSPGQVDNSPLHF TGTGCCAGCTCTCCAGGACAGGTCGATAATTCACCCCTCCACTTT
NA TRBJ2-7 TRBV5-1 NA CASSLTPDLYEQYF TGCGCCAGCAGCTTAACTCCGGACCTCTACGAGCAGTACTTC
NA TRBJ2-5 TRBV5-5 TRBD2 CASSFSGRKEETQYF TGTGCCAGCAGCTTTAGCGGGAGGAAAGAAGAGACCCAGTACTTC
few TRBJ2-5 TRBV6-5 TRBD2 CASSYSPAGGETQYF TGTGCCAGCAGTTACTCGCCAGCGGGGGGTGAGACCCAGTACTTC
few TRBJ2-3 TRBV9 TRBD2 CASSWGLAHTDTQYF TGTGCCAGCAGCTGGGGACTAGCGCACACAGATACGCAGTATTTT
NA TRBJ2-5 TRBV15 TRBD1 CATSREGTGQETQYF TGTGCCACCAGCAGAGAGGGGACAGGTCAAGAGACCCAGTACTTC
once TRBJ2-1 TRBV11-2 TRBD2 CASSLGSSGRNNEQFF TGTGCCAGCAGCTTAGGGTCCAGCGGGAGAAACAATGAGCAGTTCTTC
NA TRBJ1-6 TRBV6-5 NA CASREGSGGNSPLHF TGTGCCAGCAGGGAGGGGTCGGGGGGAAACTCACCCCTCCACTTT
NA TRBJ2-2 TRBV28 NA CASRRQGSTAGELFF TGTGCCAGCAGGCGCCAGGGGTCTACCGCCGGGGAGCTGTTTTTT
NA TRBJ2-2 TRBV5-6 NA CASSLLRAKTGLFF TGTGCCAGCAGCTTATTGCGGGCCAAGACGGGGTTGTTTTTT
NA TRBJ1-2 TRBV19 NA CASSLGSLNYGYTF TGTGCCAGTAGTCTCGGATCCCTGAACTATGGCTACACCTTC
NA TRBJ2-2 TRBV2 TRBD1 CASSAGTGGRPGELFF TGTGCCAGCAGTGCAGGGACAGGGGGCAGACCCGGGGAGCTGTTTTTT
NA TRBJ1-5 TRBV5-5 NA CASSATWDGNQPQHF TGTGCCAGCAGCGCGACATGGGACGGTAATCAGCCCCAGCATTTT
few TRBJ2-2 TRBV2 NA CASQRLGGKNTGELFF TGTGCCAGCCAAAGACTAGGCGGGAAAAACACCGGGGAGCTGTTTTTT
NA TRBJ1-6 TRBV28 TRBD1 CASSMGTGQNSPLHF TGTGCCAGCAGTATGGGGACAGGACAAAATTCACCCCTCCACTTT
NA TRBJ2-6 TRBV7-2 NA CASSLTGGAGANVLTF TGTGCCAGCAGCTTAACGGGGGGCGCTGGGGCCAACGTCCTGACTTTC
NA TRBJ1-5 TRBV5-1 NA CASSLGFVDSNQPQHF TGCGCCAGCAGCTTGGGTTTCGTGGACAGCAATCAGCCCCAGCATTTT
NA TRBJ2-5 TRBV18 TRBD1 CASSPNRGQETQYF TGTGCCAGCTCACCAAACAGGGGGCAAGAGACCCAGTACTTC
NA TRBJ2-2 TRBV7-2 NA CASSHGDTYTGELFF TGTGCCAGCAGCCACGGGGACACTTACACCGGGGAGCTGTTTTTT
NA TRBJ1-1 TRBV19 NA CASSRPGGTSTEAFF TGTGCCAGTAGTAGGCCTGGGGGCACTAGCACTGAAGCTTTCTTT
NA TRBJ1-1 TRBV3-1/TRBV3-2 NA CASRRGSHNTEAFF TGTGCCAGCAGACGTGGCAGCCACAACACTGAAGCTTTCTTT